Listed below are T cell receptor beta chains from one sample, sequenced in a study of blood T cell repertoires in COVID-19. Produced via immunoSEQ multiplex PCR; TCRdb's table is partial and in-frame only. The table lists approximately 130,000 clones, 69% of them singletons. The source material was peripheral blood. Every receptor here comes from a woman in her 70s with acute or convalescent COVID-19. Both conserved end residues are part of each CDR3. A D gene is named only where the DNA matches it firmly. Not all rows give a size; the values are once, few, many and, for expanded clones, a class.

TRBV7-8	once	TRBJ2-7	NA	CASSLLPSTLYEQYF	TGTGCCAGCAGCTTGCTCCCATCGACTCTCTACGAGCAGTACTTC
TRBV7-9	NA	TRBJ2-2	TRBD1	CAGVPGTGLTGELFF	TGTGCCGGGGTCCCCGGGACAGGGCTTACCGGGGAGCTGTTTTTT
TRBV2	NA	TRBJ2-5	NA	CASSRGLETQYF	TGTGCCAGCTCCCGGGGTTTAGAGACCCAGTACTTC
TRBV5-1	NA	TRBJ1-1	NA	CASSLAGKMGTEAFF	TGCGCCAGCAGCTTGGCCGGGAAAATGGGGACTGAAGCTTTCTTT
TRBV29-1	many	TRBJ1-2	TRBD1	CSVDTDRVISYTF	TGCAGCGTTGACACGGACAGGGTGATTAGCTACACCTTC
TRBV19	NA	TRBJ2-3	TRBD1	CASSDQGADTQYF	TGTGCCAGTAGTGACCAGGGGGCAGATACGCAGTATTTT
TRBV7-3	NA	TRBJ2-3	NA	CASSLTGVGTDTQYF	TGTGCCAGCAGCTTAACGGGCGTGGGCACAGATACGCAGTATTTT
TRBV29-1	NA	TRBJ1-6	NA	CSVGDTNNSPLHF	TGCAGCGTGGGGGACACCAATAATTCACCCCTCCACTTT
TRBV28	NA	TRBJ2-1	NA	CASSLADFFSSYNEQFF	TGTGCCAGCAGTTTAGCGGACTTCTTTAGCTCCTACAATGAGCAGTTCTTC
TRBV24-1	NA	TRBJ2-5	TRBD1	CATSDPHRGQETQYF	TGTGCCACCAGTGACCCTCACAGGGGACAAGAGACCCAGTACTTC
TRBV2	NA	TRBJ1-5	NA	CASSGQTNSNQPQHF	TGTGCCAGCTCTGGGCAGACAAATAGCAATCAGCCCCAGCATTTT
TRBV28	NA	TRBJ1-5	NA	CASRLPGGSNQPQHF	TGTGCCAGCAGATTACCCGGGGGTAGCAATCAGCCCCAGCATTTT
TRBV7-2	NA	TRBJ1-5	TRBD1	CASSYMDRGLQPQHF	TGTGCCAGCAGCTATATGGACAGGGGGCTGCAGCCCCAGCATTTT
TRBV5-1	NA	TRBJ1-5	TRBD1	CASSRTGDLNQPQHF	TGCGCCAGCAGTCGGACAGGCGATCTGAATCAGCCCCAGCATTTT
TRBV7-2	NA	TRBJ1-1	NA	CASSLVEWTEAFF	TGTGCCAGCAGCTTAGTTGAGTGGACTGAAGCTTTCTTT
TRBV4-1	few	TRBJ2-7	NA	CASSQDAGLGEQYF	TGCGCCAGCAGCCAAGATGCGGGGTTGGGCGAGCAGTACTTC